This entry concerns a single T cell receptor (beta chain). The study ran its PCR with 60 Vbeta and 13 Jbeta primers. Sequencing used immunoSEQ multiplex PCR; TCRdb keeps in-frame clones, though not all of them. Among 150,000 to 200,000 clones, 70% to 75% were seen once, and the ten largest hold 4% to 5%. Looked up from germline, CDR1 is SGHAT and CDR2 is FQNNGV. Trimming cost V 1 base and J 3 bases, with 10 bases left between them. There are 15 residues in the CDR3. The sample is drawn from a study of cytomegalovirus exposure and HLA in healthy donors. Sample: PBMCs. This chain uses TRBV11-2 with TRBJ1-3; D remains unclear. The clonotype originates from a man younger than 30 in good health and CMV-seropositive. Written as DNA, the CDR3 is TGTGCCAGCAGCTTAGTGCGCGGCATTGGAAACACCATATATTTT. It specifies CASSLVRGIGNTIYF.